One sample yielded the 27 T cell receptor beta chains listed below, sequenced in a study of blood T cell repertoires in COVID-19. Sequencing was performed with immunoSEQ multiplex PCR; in TCRdb, only in-frame clones are kept and a portion is missing. The sample records some 200,000 clones, about four fifths being singletons. The sequencing sample was made of PBMCs or T cells enriched from blood (not recorded which). The receptors were gathered from a woman aged 45-65 years with acute COVID-19.

V gene TRBV29-1 combines with J gene TRBJ2-7, with TRBD2 identical over 12 bases. J was trimmed by 2 bases and V by 7 bases; bases with no gene match: 3. Germline V gene lookup returns CDR1 SQVTM and CDR2 ANQGSEA. The CDR3 is 13 residues long. DNA for the CDR3: TGCAGCGCAGCTAGCGGGGGGGCCTACGAGCAGTACTTC. Translated: CSAASGGAYEQYF.

V is TRBV7-9 and J is TRBJ1-5; D is undetermined. The CDR3 is 15 amino acids. Germline V gene sequence: CDR1 SEHNR, CDR2 FQNEAQ (reference sequence). With 4 bases removed from V and 4 bases from J, the gap between germline ends came to 14 bases. CDR3 nucleotides: TGTGCCAGCAGCTCGGGTACATTCGGGAATCAGCCCCAGCATTTT. The encoded protein is CASSSGTFGNQPQHF.

Here the CDR3 DNA reads TGTGCCAGCAGTCCGCGGGGGCAGCAGTACTTC. This sequence encodes CASSPRGQQYF. The V gene is TRBV6-2 or TRBV6-3, the J gene TRBJ2-7; tentatively, D is TRBD2 (7 bases). V dropped 5 bases and J dropped 8 bases, with 10 bases sitting between them. CDR1 and CDR2 from the germline V gene are MNHEY and SVGEGT. CDR3 length equals 11 residues.

The chain combines TRBV15 with TRBJ1-4, with D perhaps matching TRBD1 (6 bases). The CDR3 runs 14 residues. V gave up 7 bases and J gave up 7 bases, with 16 bases separating them. Germline CDR1 is LNHNV and CDR2 is YYDKDF (reference sequence). The CDR3: CATKPGVGGEKLFF. DNA for the CDR3: TGTGCCACCAAGCCAGGGGTGGGCGGTGAAAAACTGTTTTTT.

V and J are TRBV5-1 and TRBJ2-5; D call uncertain. Per the germline V gene, CDR1 is SGHRS and CDR2 is YFSETQ. Trimming cost V 3 bases and J 1 base, with 7 bases left between them. The CDR3 length is 13 residues. CDR3 bases: TGCGCCAGCAGCTCACCTACCCAAGAGACCCAGTACTTC. Translation: CASSSPTQETQYF.

In this sample, this clone turned up once. V is TRBV18 and J is TRBJ2-7; 12 bases are a match to TRBD2. The CDR3 is 17 residues long. V trimming: 3 bases; J trimming: 3 bases; junction bases outside the gene matches: 9. Germline CDR1 KGHSH, CDR2 LQKENI. CDR3 residues: CASSPQGASGRVYEQYF. Written as DNA, the CDR3 is TGTGCCAGCTCACCGCAAGGAGCTAGCGGGAGGGTCTACGAGCAGTACTTC.

The CDR3 bases are TGTGCCATCCGTGACATGAACACTGAAGCTTTCTTT. Translating gives CAIRDMNTEAFF. The chain carries TRBV28 and TRBJ1-1; no firm D call. Per germline, CDR1 MDHEN and CDR2 SYDVKM. CDR3 length equals 12 residues. V dropped 10 bases and J dropped 0 bases, with 9 bases sitting between them.

The chain uses TRBV7-9 and TRBJ1-1, with TRBD1 matching 7 bases. The V and J ends lost 5 bases and 3 bases, in that order; junction bases with no gene match: 6. Germline V CDR1 and CDR2: SEHNR, FQNEAQ (reference sequence). The CDR3 has 14 amino acids. The CDR3 coding sequence is TGTGCCAGCAGCCGACAGGGACAAGACACTGAAGCTTTCTTT. Encoded protein: CASSRQGQDTEAFF.

This clone was detected only a few times. The rearrangement uses TRBV19 and TRBJ1-2, with 8 positions matching TRBD1. There are 13 residues in the CDR3. V was clipped by 5 bases and J by 8 bases; unmatched bases: 7. CDR1 and CDR2 from the germline V gene are LNHDA and SQIVND (reference sequence). In DNA form, the CDR3 reads TGTGCCAGTAGTCCCAGACAGGGGCAAGGCTACACCTTC. Encoded protein: CASSPRQGQGYTF.

The V call is TRBV6-5, the J call TRBJ2-7, with D possibly being TRBD1 (6 bases). V gave up 0 bases and J gave up 0 bases, with 9 bases separating them. The V gene's germline CDR1 is MNHEY and CDR2 SVGAGI. The CDR3 has 15 residues. DNA of the CDR3: TGTGCCAGCAGTTACTCGGGGGCGGACTCCTACGAGCAGTACTTC. Translated, it gives CASSYSGADSYEQYF.

The chain recombines TRBV9 with TRBJ2-1, with TRBD1 matching 8 bases. Losses at the gene ends were 3 bases for V and 0 bases for J; bases not matched to a gene: 5. This CDR3 has 16 residues. Germline-derived CDR1 and CDR2 are SGDLS and YYNGEE. CDR3 bases: TGTGCCAGCAGCGAAAGACAGGGGTTCTCCTACAATGAGCAGTTCTTC. It specifies CASSERQGFSYNEQFF.

The genes are TRBV30 and TRBJ2-5; D is possibly TRBD1 (6 bases). V dropped 4 bases and J dropped 3 bases, with 18 bases sitting between them. The CDR3 totals 15 residues. Germline CDR1 and CDR2: GTSNPN and SVGIG (reference sequence). This chain's CDR3 is CAWTVPRTEEETQYF. The CDR3 DNA is TGTGCCTGGACCGTACCCCGGACAGAGGAAGAGACCCAGTACTTC.

V is TRBV4-3 and J is TRBJ2-7, with TRBD1 identical over 10 bases. The junction had 8 bases not matched to a gene; V was cut back by 1 base and J by 5 bases. The CDR3 covers 16 residues. Per germline, CDR1 LGHNA and CDR2 YSLEER. CDR3 amino acids: CASSQGLGDRGDEQYF. Written as DNA, the CDR3 is TGCGCCAGCAGCCAAGGTCTAGGGGACAGGGGCGACGAGCAGTACTTC.

The chain uses TRBV7-2 and TRBJ2-5; maybe TRBD2 (7 bases). V was clipped by 5 bases and J by 1 base, with 20 bases between them. The length of the CDR3 is 17 residues. Germline V gene data show CDR1 as SGHTA and CDR2 as FQGNSA. CDR3 sequence reads: CASSEGGYAGRQETQYF. In DNA form, the CDR3 reads TGTGCCAGCAGCGAGGGGGGGTATGCAGGGCGCCAAGAGACCCAGTACTTC.

This clone showed up just once. This may be a read error: a much more frequent sequence differs by one nucleotide. This likely comes from a read error, as the CDR3 has no conserved phenylalanine or tryptophan at its end. The chain employs TRBV19 and TRBJ1-5; 10 nucleotides align to TRBD1. Germline trimming cut 7 bases from V and 1 base from J; bases unmatched to any gene: 4. The CDR3 covers 15 residues. Germline CDR1 and CDR2: LNHDA and SQIVND (reference sequence). CDR3 coding DNA: TGTGCCAGTAAAGGGACAGGGGTGAGCAATCAGCCCCAGCATCTT. This sequence encodes CASKGTGVSNQPQHL.

The J gene is TRBJ1-2, the V gene TRBV29-1; D is perhaps TRBD1 (6 bases). V was cut by 7 bases and J by 7 bases, with 19 bases left in between. The CDR3 extends over 13 amino acids. Germline V gives CDR1 SQVTM, CDR2 ANQGSEA. The DNA of the CDR3 is TGCAGCGCCCCGTACGGGGGGCGCGGTGGCTACACCTTC. Residues: CSAPYGGRGGYTF.

The chain combines TRBV7-9 with TRBJ2-1, with 8 bases fitting TRBD2. Per germline, CDR1 SEHNR and CDR2 FQNEAQ (reference sequence). The CDR3 is made up of 18 amino acids. The trim removed 2 bases at V and 8 bases at J, leaving 17 bases unmatched. This CDR3 is CASSLSSSGGSSEDEQFF. The CDR3 coding sequence is TGTGCCAGCAGCTTAAGCTCCAGCGGGGGATCTAGTGAGGATGAGCAGTTCTTC.

This clone turned up a few times. The chain combines TRBV24-1 with TRBJ2-7; perhaps TRBD2 as D (7 bases). Germline V CDR1 and CDR2: KGHDR, SFDVKD. The CDR3 is 15 residues long. The V and J ends lost 6 bases and 6 bases respectively, with 20 bases between them. Written as DNA, the CDR3 is TGTGCCACCAGTCCCACGGGGGGCGCGAAGTCCGAGCAGTACTTC. It encodes CATSPTGGAKSEQYF.

V usage is TRBV27 and J usage is TRBJ1-4; D is undetermined. Trimming left V 0 bases short and J 8 bases short, with 22 bases between. Germline values: CDR1 MNHEY, CDR2 SMNVEV (reference sequence). The CDR3 runs 18 residues. CDR3 coding DNA: TGTGCCAGCAGTTTATCTTCTGCCAGGTGCGTTGTTGGAGAAAAACTGTTTTTT. It specifies CASSLSSARCVVGEKLFF.

The rearrangement joins TRBV4-3 to TRBJ2-7; possible D gene TRBD1, 5 bases. Trimming took 2 bases from V and 0 from J, leaving 17 bases between them. This CDR3 comprises 17 residues. Germline loops: CDR1 LGHNA, CDR2 YSLEER. Here the CDR3 DNA reads TGCGCCAGCAGCCAACCAAAACAGGAGAACTACTCCTACGAGCAGTACTTC. It yields the protein CASSQPKQENYSYEQYF.

V gene TRBV19 combines with J gene TRBJ2-2, with TRBD1 identical over 8 bases. Germline V gives CDR1 LNHDA, CDR2 SQIVND (reference sequence). This CDR3 is built from 15 residues. The ends lost 6 bases at V and 7 bases at J; junction bases unmatched: 10. The CDR3 is CASSFSGQGSGELFF. Written as DNA, the CDR3 is TGTGCCAGTAGCTTTAGTGGACAGGGCAGCGGGGAGCTGTTTTTT.

The chain has TRBV5-5 and TRBJ2-7, with 9 bases fitting TRBD1. The CDR3 has 15 residues. CDR1 is SGHKS, CDR2 YYEKEE, per germline (reference sequence). With V trimmed by 4 bases and J by 2 bases, 7 bases remained unmatched. The CDR3 is CASSLSGTGTYEQYF. CDR3 in DNA: TGTGCCAGCAGCCTGAGCGGGACAGGGACCTACGAGCAGTACTTC.

The J gene is TRBJ2-7, the V gene TRBV11-2, with 11 bases aligning to TRBD2. Germline values: CDR1 SGHAT, CDR2 FQNNGV. The CDR3 loop spans 15 amino acids. Germline trimming cut 1 base from V and 3 bases from J; bases unmatched to any gene: 2. As DNA, the CDR3 is TGTGCCAGCAGCTTAGGACTAGCGGGGAACTACGAGCAGTACTTC. It specifies CASSLGLAGNYEQYF. Based on the CDR3 plus reference TRBV11-2 and TRBJ2-7, the full variable domain is EAGVAQSPRYKIIEKRQSVAFWCNPISGHATLYWYQQILGQGPKLLIQFQNNGVVDDSQLPKDRFSAERLKGVDSTLKIQPAKLEDSAVYLCASSLGLAGNYEQYFGPGTRLTVT.

This clone has just a few counts. This chain connects TRBV7-9 to TRBJ1-2; no clear D gene. Germline V CDR1 and CDR2: SEHNR, FQNEAQ (reference sequence). This CDR3 is built from 13 residues. The germline V and J ends were trimmed by 5 bases and 8 bases, with 15 bases remaining between them. The CDR3 nucleotides read TGTGCCAGCAGCCGCGGTGAGGGTCGCGGCTACACCTTC. Translation: CASSRGEGRGYTF.

V gene TRBV11-3 combines with J gene TRBJ2-5, with 11 bases lining up with TRBD2. The germline CDR1 and CDR2 sequences are SGHNT and YENEEA. V lost 1 base, J lost 0 bases, and 4 bases stayed unmatched. The CDR3 is 17 residues long. The CDR3 here is CASSLGSSGGNQETQYF. CDR3 nucleotides: TGTGCCAGCAGCTTAGGGTCTAGCGGGGGGAACCAAGAGACCCAGTACTTC.

The chain uses TRBV28 and TRBJ1-6; weak D call: TRBD1 (5 bases). Germline assignment: CDR1 MDHEN and CDR2 SYDVKM. V lost 6 bases to trimming and J lost 5 bases, with 8 bases between them. CDR3 length: 13 residues. For the CDR3, the DNA is TGTGCCAGCAGGTCGGGGGATAATTCACCCCTCCACTTT. Protein product: CASRSGDNSPLHF.

This rearrangement joins TRBV20-1 to TRBJ2-6; D remains unclear. CDR1 is DFQATT, CDR2 SNEGSKA, per germline (reference sequence). The CDR3 loop spans 16 amino acids. V lost 3 bases and J lost 0, with 12 bases in between. This CDR3 reads CSASSGFYSGANVLTF. CDR3 nucleotide sequence: TGCAGTGCTAGTTCCGGGTTTTACTCTGGGGCCAACGTCCTGACTTTC.